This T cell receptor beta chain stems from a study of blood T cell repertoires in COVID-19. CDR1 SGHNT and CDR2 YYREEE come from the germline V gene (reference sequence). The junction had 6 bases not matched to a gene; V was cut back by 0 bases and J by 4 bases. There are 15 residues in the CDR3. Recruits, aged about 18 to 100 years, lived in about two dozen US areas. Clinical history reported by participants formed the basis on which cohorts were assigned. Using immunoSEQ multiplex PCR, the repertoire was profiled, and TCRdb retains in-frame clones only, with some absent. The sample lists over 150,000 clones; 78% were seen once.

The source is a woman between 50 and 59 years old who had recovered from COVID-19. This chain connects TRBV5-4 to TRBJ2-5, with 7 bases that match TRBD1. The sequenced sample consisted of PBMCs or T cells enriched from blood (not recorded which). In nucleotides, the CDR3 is TGTGCCAGCAGCTTGGCCGTGGCAGGGGGAGAGACCCAGTACTTC. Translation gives CASSLAVAGGETQYF. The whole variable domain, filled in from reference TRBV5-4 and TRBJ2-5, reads ETGVTQSPTHLIKTRGQQVTLRCSSQSGHNTVSWYQQALGQGPQFIFQYYREEENGRGNFPPRFSGLQFPNYSSELNVNALELDDSALYLCASSLAVAGGETQYFGPGTRLLVL.